Listed here is a single TCR beta chain. Its antigen remains unknown. This record belongs to a study of human versus mouse CDR3 diversity and MHC coevolution. Whole-study context: Each sample yielded 0.6 x 10^7 to 1.6 x 10^7 valid reads.

Data came from immunoSEQ multiplex PCR; TCRdb stores just in-frame clones and leaves some out. Seen here are about 60,000 clones, about 93% observed once, and the top ten hold under 20%. Broader study findings: In humans, T-cell selection involved about 6 MHC II alleles.

Germline CDR1 reads MNHEY; CDR2 reads SVGAGI. V trimming: 0 bases; J trimming: 7 bases; junction bases outside the gene matches: 4. This CDR3 is built from 15 residues. The receptor was isolated from a person in their sixties in good health. Sequencing used naive CD4+ T cells from blood. This sample's subset: CD45RO-negative CD62L-positive naive CD4 T cells. V and J are TRBV6-5 and TRBJ1-1; 11 nucleotides match TRBD1. The DNA of the CDR3 is TGTGCCAGCAGTTACTCGGGGACAGGGGGAGTTGAAGCTTTCTTT. Residues: CASSYSGTGGVEAFF.